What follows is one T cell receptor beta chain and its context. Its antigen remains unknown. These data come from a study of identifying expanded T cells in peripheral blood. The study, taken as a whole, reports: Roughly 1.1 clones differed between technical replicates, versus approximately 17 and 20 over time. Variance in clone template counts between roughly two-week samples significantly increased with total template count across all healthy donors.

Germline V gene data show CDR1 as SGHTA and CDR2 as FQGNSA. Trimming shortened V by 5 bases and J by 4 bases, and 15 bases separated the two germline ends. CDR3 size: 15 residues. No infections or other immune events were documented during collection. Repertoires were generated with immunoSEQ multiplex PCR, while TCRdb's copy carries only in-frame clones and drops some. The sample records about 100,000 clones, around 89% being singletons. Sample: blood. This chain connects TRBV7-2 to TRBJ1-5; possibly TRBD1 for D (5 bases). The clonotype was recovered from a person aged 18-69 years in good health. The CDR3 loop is CASSGWQGVNQPQHF. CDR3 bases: TGTGCCAGCAGCGGGTGGCAGGGCGTTAATCAGCCCCAGCATTTT.